These 4 T cell receptor beta chains share one sample of origin, sequenced in a study of human T cells and chemical hapten exposure. TCRdb re-called the RACE reads with MiXCR, one entry per CDR3 protein. The sample has tens of thousands of distinct CDR3 sequences, around a third seen once. Time point described: patch test 1, 2 weeks after DPC sensitization. The treatment denotes: therapeutic diphenylcyclopropenone sensitization with weekly scalp DPC. Sample: whole blood, taken in connection with sensitization to the hapten diphenylcyclopropenone (DPC). The receptor source for this set is a man in his forties or fifties with alopecia areata. Some clones in this sample may be carry-over from other donors' samples.

The chain employs TRBV7-2 and TRBJ2-1; D not resolved. This CDR3 is built from 16 residues. Germline V gene sequence: CDR1 SGHTA, CDR2 FQGNSA. Trimming stripped 5 bases from V and 6 bases from J, with 20 bases between. The CDR3 sequence is CASSPQVSAFRNEQFF. The CDR3 bases are TGTGCCAGCAGCCCCCAGGTGTCCGCCTTTCGCAATGAGCAGTTCTTC.

V gene TRBV7-6 combines with J gene TRBJ2-6; D gene uncertain. V shed 0 bases and J shed 0 bases, with 0 bases lying between them. The CDR3 totals 14 residues. Germline V gives CDR1 SGHVS, CDR2 FNYEAQ. The CDR3 DNA reads TGTGCCAGCAGCTTAGCCTCTGGGGCCAACGTCCTGACTTTC. It specifies CASSLASGANVLTF.

This clonotype is deemed medium-sized. This chain links TRBV6-4 with TRBJ2-3; D remains unclear. CDR1 MRHNA and CDR2 SNTAGT come from the germline V gene. The V gene lost 0 bases and the J gene lost 2 bases, with 3 bases spanning the gap. The CDR3 is made up of 13 amino acids. The DNA for the CDR3 is TGTGCCAGCAGTGACTCGACCACAGATACGCAGTATTTT. Translation gives CASSDSTTDTQYF.

This chain uses TRBV6-5 with TRBJ1-1; 7 positions match TRBD1. The length of the CDR3 is 14 residues. V gave up 6 bases and J gave up 4 bases; unmatched junction bases: 8. The germline gives CDR1 MNHEY, CDR2 SVGAGI. CDR3 residues: CASRAGTAGTEAFF. CDR3 DNA sequence: TGTGCCAGCAGGGCCGGGACAGCAGGCACTGAAGCTTTCTTT.